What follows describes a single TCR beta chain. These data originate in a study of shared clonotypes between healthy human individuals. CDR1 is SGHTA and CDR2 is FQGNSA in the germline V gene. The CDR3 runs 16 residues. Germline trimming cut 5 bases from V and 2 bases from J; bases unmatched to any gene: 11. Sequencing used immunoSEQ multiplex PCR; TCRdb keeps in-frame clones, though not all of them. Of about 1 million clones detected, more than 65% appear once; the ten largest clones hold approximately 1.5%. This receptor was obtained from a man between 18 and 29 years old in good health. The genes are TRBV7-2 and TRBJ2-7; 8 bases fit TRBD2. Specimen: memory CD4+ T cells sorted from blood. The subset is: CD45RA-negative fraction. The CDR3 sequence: CASSTASGSYPYEQYF. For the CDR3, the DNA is TGTGCCAGCAGCACAGCTAGCGGGTCATACCCCTACGAGCAGTACTTC.